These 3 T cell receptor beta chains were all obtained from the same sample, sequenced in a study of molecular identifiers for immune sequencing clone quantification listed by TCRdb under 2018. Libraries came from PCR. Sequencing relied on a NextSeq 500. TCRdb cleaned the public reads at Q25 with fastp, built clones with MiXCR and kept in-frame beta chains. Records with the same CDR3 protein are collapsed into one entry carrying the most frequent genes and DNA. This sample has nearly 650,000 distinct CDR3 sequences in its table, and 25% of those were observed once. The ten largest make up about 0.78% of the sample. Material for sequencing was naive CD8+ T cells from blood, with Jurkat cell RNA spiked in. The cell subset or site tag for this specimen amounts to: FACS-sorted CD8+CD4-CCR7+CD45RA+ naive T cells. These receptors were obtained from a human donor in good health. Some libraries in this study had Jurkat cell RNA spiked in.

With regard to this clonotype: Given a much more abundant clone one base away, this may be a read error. The CDR3 loop is CACSFWGPGEIDTQYF. DNA for the CDR3: TGTGCCTGCAGCTTTTGGGGACCAGGAGAGATAGATACGCAGTATTTT. The rearrangement links TRBV5-6 to TRBJ2-3; D is perhaps TRBD1 or TRBD2 (5 bases each). The length of the CDR3 is 16 residues. Germline values: CDR1 SGHDT, CDR2 YYEEEE.

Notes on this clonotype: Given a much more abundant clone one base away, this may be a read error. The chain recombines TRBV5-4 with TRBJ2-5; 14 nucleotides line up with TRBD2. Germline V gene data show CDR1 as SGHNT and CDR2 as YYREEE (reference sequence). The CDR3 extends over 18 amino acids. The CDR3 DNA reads TGTGCCAGCAGCCCGGGGACTAGCGGGGGTTTGTACCAAGAGACCCATTACTTC. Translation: CASSPGTSGGLYQETHYF.

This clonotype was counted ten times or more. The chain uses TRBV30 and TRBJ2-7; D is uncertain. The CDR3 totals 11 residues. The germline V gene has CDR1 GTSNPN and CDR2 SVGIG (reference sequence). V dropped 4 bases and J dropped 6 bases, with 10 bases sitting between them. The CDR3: CAWTIDGEQYF. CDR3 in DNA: TGTGCCTGGACCATAGACGGCGAGCAGTACTTC.